This paragraph reports one T cell receptor beta chain. Methods used by the authors: The assay estimated nucleated cells by amplifying reference gene primers. Produced via immunoSEQ multiplex PCR; TCRdb's table is partial and in-frame only. V, J and clone size derive from that table, while D and trimming were established from the DNA sequence. The sample lists around 300,000 clones, about 86% occurring once. This sample is drawn from a study of blood T cell repertoires in COVID-19. Study background: Specimens from acute and convalescent COVID-19 originated in the United States, Italy and Spain. Sources were T cells, B-cell-depleted T cells, or PBMCs; the material itself was cDNA or gDNA.

V lost 8 bases, J lost 5 bases, and 16 bases stayed unmatched. There are 19 residues in the CDR3. Germline assignment: CDR1 MNHEY and CDR2 SMNVEV (reference sequence). The chain recombines TRBV27 with TRBJ2-2; 14 nucleotides line up with TRBD2. The receptor comes from a man aged 25-40 years with active or convalescent COVID-19. The sequenced material came from peripheral blood. The CDR3 sequence is CASSLFPGLAGVGTGELFF. The DNA for the CDR3 is TGTGCCAGCTCCCTTTTTCCGGGACTAGCGGGAGTGGGAACCGGGGAGCTGTTTTTT.